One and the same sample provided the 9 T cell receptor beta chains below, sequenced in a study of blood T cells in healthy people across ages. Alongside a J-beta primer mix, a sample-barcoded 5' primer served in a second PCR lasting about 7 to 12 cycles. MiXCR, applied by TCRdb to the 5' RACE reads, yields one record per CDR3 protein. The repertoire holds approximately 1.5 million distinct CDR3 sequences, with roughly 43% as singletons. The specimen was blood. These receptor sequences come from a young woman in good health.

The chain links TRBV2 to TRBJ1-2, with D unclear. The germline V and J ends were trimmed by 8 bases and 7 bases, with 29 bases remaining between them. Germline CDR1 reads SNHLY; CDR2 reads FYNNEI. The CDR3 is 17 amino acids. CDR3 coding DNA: TGTGCCAGCGTCAGCACGAACTCCCGGGCCCCTTTGGGTGGCTACACCTTC. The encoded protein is CASVSTNSRAPLGGYTF.

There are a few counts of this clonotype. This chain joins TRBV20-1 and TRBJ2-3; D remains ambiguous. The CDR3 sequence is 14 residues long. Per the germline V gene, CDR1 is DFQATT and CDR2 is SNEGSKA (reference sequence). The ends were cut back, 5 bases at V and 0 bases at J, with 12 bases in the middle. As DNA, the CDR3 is TGCAGTGCTCCGACGGCTTCTAGCACAGATACGCAGTATTTT. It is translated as CSAPTASSTDTQYF.

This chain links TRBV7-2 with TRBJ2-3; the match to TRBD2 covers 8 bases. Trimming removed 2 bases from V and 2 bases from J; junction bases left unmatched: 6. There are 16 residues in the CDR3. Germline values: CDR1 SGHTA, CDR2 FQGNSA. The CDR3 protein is CASSLIAGGYTDTQYF. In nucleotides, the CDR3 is TGTGCCAGCAGCTTAATTGCGGGAGGATACACAGATACGCAGTATTTT.

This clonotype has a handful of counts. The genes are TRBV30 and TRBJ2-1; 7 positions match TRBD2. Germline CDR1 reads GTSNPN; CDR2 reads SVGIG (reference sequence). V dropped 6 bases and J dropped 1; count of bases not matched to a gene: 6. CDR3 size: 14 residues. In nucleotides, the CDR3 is TGTGCCTGCACCCGGGGGGATTCCTACAATGAGCAGTTCTTC. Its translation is CACTRGDSYNEQFF.

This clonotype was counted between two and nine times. CDR3 amino acids: CASSLGWTGAGNQPQHF. CDR3 bases: TGTGCCAGCAGTTTAGGTTGGACAGGGGCTGGCAATCAGCCCCAGCATTTT. The genes are TRBV12-3 or TRBV12-4 and TRBJ1-5; 9 bases line up with TRBD1. Losses at the gene ends were 1 base for V and 2 bases for J; bases not matched to a gene: 6. The CDR3 runs to 17 residues.

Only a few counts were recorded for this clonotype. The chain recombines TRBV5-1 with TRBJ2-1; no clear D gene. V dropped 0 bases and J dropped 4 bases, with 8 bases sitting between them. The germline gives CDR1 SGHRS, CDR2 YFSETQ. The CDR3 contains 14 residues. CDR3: CASSLDGFYNEQFF. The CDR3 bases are TGCGCCAGCAGCTTGGATGGGTTTTACAATGAGCAGTTCTTC.

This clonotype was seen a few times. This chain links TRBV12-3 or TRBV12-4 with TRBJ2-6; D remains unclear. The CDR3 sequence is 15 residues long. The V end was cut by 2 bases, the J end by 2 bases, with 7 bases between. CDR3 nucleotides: TGTGCCAGCAGTTTAAGAACACCTGGGGCCAACGTCCTGACTTTC. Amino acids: CASSLRTPGANVLTF.

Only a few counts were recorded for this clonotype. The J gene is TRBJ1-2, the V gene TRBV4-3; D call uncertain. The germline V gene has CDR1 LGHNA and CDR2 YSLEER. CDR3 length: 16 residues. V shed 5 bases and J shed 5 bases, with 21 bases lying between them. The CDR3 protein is CASSDLRGRTGYGYTF. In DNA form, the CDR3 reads TGCGCCAGCAGCGACCTACGGGGTAGGACCGGGTATGGCTACACCTTC.

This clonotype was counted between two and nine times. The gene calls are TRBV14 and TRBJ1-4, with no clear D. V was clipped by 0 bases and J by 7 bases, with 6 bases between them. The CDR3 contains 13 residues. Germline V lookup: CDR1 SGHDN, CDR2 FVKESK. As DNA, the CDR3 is TGTGCCAGCAGCCAAGATAACAGTGAAAAACTGTTTTTT. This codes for CASSQDNSEKLFF.